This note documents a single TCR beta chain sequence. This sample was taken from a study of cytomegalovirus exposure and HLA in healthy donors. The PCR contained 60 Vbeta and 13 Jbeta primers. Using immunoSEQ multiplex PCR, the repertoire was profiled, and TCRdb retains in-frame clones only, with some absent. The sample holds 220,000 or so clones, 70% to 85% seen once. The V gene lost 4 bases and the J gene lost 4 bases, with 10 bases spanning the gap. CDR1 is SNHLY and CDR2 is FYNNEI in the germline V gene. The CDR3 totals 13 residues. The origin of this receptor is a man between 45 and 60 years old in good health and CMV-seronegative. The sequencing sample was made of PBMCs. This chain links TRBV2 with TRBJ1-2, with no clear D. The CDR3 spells CASSVQRLYGYTF. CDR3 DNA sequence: TGTGCCAGCAGTGTACAGCGGCTCTATGGCTACACCTTC.